This T cell receptor beta chain originates from a study of blood T cell repertoires in COVID-19. Study details: PBMCs, B-cell-depleted T cells, or T cells were the source of the cDNA or gDNA that made up the material.

Assay used: immunoSEQ multiplex PCR; TCRdb lists only in-frame clones, some missing. Among a few hundred thousand clones listed, 85% were seen once. The CDR3 has 12 residues. V lost 1 base to trimming and J lost 8 bases, with 8 bases between them. CDR1 LNHDA and CDR2 SQIVND come from the germline V gene (reference sequence). The specimen sequenced was PBMCs or T cells enriched from blood (not recorded which). The V call is TRBV19, the J call TRBJ1-2, with D uncertain. The receptor's source is a woman aged 45-60 years who had been exposed to COVID-19. The CDR3 sequence: CASSIVPGGYTF. DNA for the CDR3: TGTGCCAGTAGTATAGTGCCGGGAGGCTACACCTTC.